Listed below are T cell receptor beta chains from one sample, sequenced in a study of molecular identifiers for immune sequencing clone quantification. Using its own MiXCR run on the PCR reads, TCRdb lists one record per CDR3 protein. The sample lists hundreds of thousands of distinct CDR3 sequences, 25% seen once, with 0.7% to 0.95% in the top ten. The sample was naive CD8+ T cells from blood, with Jurkat cell RNA spiked in. The receptor set was obtained from a human donor in good health. Some libraries in this study had Jurkat cell RNA spiked in. Both conserved end residues are part of each CDR3. D genes are given only for firm matches. Only some rows state a clone size, as once, few, many or a class for expanded clones.

clone_size	j_call	v_call	d_call	cdr3_aa	cdr3_nt
many	TRBJ1-1	TRBV20-1	NA	CSASAGGWTEAFF	TGCAGTGCTAGTGCCGGGGGGTGGACTGAAGCTTTCTTT
NA	TRBJ2-7	TRBV7-9	NA	CARRLLGGDAPYF	TGTGCCCGCCGCTTACTAGGGGGGGACGCGCCGTACTTC
many	TRBJ2-7	TRBV5-4	NA	CASSPGTHSYEQYF	TGTGCCAGCAGCCCCGGGACACACTCCTACGAGCAGTACTTC
many	TRBJ1-1	TRBV14	NA	CASSQVGYTEAFF	TGTGCCAGCAGCCAAGTGGGGTACACTGAAGCTTTCTTT
many	TRBJ2-7	TRBV30	NA	CAWSVGTARYEQYF	TGTGCCTGGAGTGTAGGCACGGCCAGGTACGAGCAGTACTTC
many	TRBJ2-5	TRBV4-3	NA	CASSQDFSGQGVEETQYF	TGCGCCAGCAGCCAAGATTTCTCCGGGCAGGGAGTCGAAGAGACCCAGTACTTC
few	TRBJ2-5	TRBV27	TRBD2	CASSSLLGLAGGSQETQYF	TGTGCCAGCAGTTCCCTATTGGGACTAGCGGGAGGTTCACAAGAGACCCAGTACTTC
NA	TRBJ2-7	TRBV20-1	NA	CSATSPQRAYEQYF	TGCAGTGCTACCTCCCCCCAGAGAGCCTACGAGCAGTACTTC
many	TRBJ2-7	TRBV14	NA	CASSQEAVTKDEQYF	TGTGCCAGCAGCCAAGAGGCCGTGACTAAGGACGAGCAGTACTTC
NA	TRBJ1-5	TRBV7-9	NA	CASSAGPTSNQPQHF	TGTGCCAGCAGCGCGGGACCGACTAGCAATCAGCCCCAGCATTTT
few	TRBJ2-2	TRBV7-6	TRBD2	CASSRTSGGALTGELFF	TGTGCCAGCAGCCGGACTAGCGGGGGGGCCTTGACCGGGGAGCTGTTTTTT
many	TRBJ2-2	TRBV29-1	TRBD1	CSVSTGDTGELFF	TGCAGCGTGTCTACAGGGGACACCGGGGAGCTGTTTTTT
once	TRBJ1-1	TRBV11-2	NA	CASSLVNREQEAFF	TGTGCCAGCAGCTTAGTTAACCGAGAGCAGGAAGCTTTCTTT
NA	TRBJ2-1	TRBV9	NA	CASGVAASYNEQFF	TGTGCCAGCGGCGTAGCGGCTTCCTACAATGAGCAGTTCTTC
many	TRBJ1-6	TRBV30	NA	CAWSYRDGSPLHF	TGTGCCTGGAGTTACAGGGATGGCTCACCCCTCCACTTT
many	TRBJ1-3	TRBV4-2	NA	CASSQDAGLAGNTIYF	TGTGCCAGCAGCCAAGACGCGGGCCTGGCTGGAAACACCATATATTTT
few	TRBJ1-4	TRBV20-1	NA	CRARVRAYNEKLFF	TGCAGAGCTAGAGTACGGGCCTATAATGAAAAACTGTTTTTT